Sequencing of this T cell receptor (beta chain) was carried out in a study of blood T cell repertoires in COVID-19. In the study overall: T cells, B-cell-depleted T cells, or PBMCs provided the cDNA or gDNA that served as material.

Sequenced by immunoSEQ multiplex PCR; TCRdb stores in-frame clones only, minus some. The data contain tens of thousands of clones, roughly four fifths of them singletons. Trimming took off 6 bases at V and 7 bases at J, with 13 bases between the two ends. The CDR3 covers 11 residues. Germline CDR1 and CDR2: SQVTM and ANQGSEA. The sample was peripheral blood. This TCR was sampled from a human donor in a cohort sampled during active COVID-19. The J gene is TRBJ2-7, the V gene TRBV29-1; a possible D gene is TRBD2 (7 bases). The chain's CDR3 is CSVVRGGEQYF. DNA of the CDR3: TGCAGCGTAGTAAGGGGGGGTGAGCAGTACTTC.